The rows below give T cell receptor beta chains drawn from one sample of a study of metastatic and nonmetastatic thyroid tumors. MiXCR re-clonotyped the PCR reads for TCRdb. In the table there are about 16,000 clones, around 13% of which are singletons. Sample: tumor tissue. The receptors come from a female donor with papillary thyroid cancer or a benign thyroid nodule (not recorded which). Some clones in this sample may be carry-over from other donors' samples. The CDR3 runs from the conserved cysteine through the conserved F or W. A D gene is named only where the DNA matches it firmly. The size entry is marked missing in some rows and otherwise reads once, few, many or a size class.

J,D,size,V,DNA,CDR3
TRBJ2-2,TRBD2,many,TRBV4-2,TGTGCCAGCAGCCAAGAATCCCTCGGAGCGGGGACCGGGGAGCTGTTTTTT,CASSQESLGAGTGELFF
TRBJ1-6,-,many,TRBV11-2,TGTGCCAGCAGCTTAGTGTTCGATAATTCACCCCTCCACTTT,CASSLVFDNSPLHF
TRBJ2-5,-,many,TRBV7-9,TGTGCCAGCAGTCGGAGCGAGACCCAGTACTTC,CASSRSETQYF
TRBJ2-7,-,few,TRBV6-5,TGTGCCAGCAGTTACCGGGAATGGAGTGACGAGCAGTACTTC,CASSYREWSDEQYF
TRBJ2-1,TRBD2,many,TRBV20-1,TGCAGTGCTAGAGATCCACTACTAGCGGTTTACAATGAGCAGTTCTTC,CSARDPLLAVYNEQFF
TRBJ1-2,-,many,TRBV14,TGTGCCAGCAGCCCAGGATCCTATGGCTACACCTTC,CASSPGSYGYTF
TRBJ2-1,-,many,TRBV3-1,TGTGCCAGCAGCCTAGCCCTCCCTTCCTACAATGAGCAGTTCTTC,CASSLALPSYNEQFF
TRBJ1-1,-,-,TRBV18,TGTGCCAGCACCTTCCCGGACGGGAACACTGAAGCTTTCTTT,CASTFPDGNTEAFF
TRBJ1-2,-,-,TRBV7-2,TGTGCCAGCAGATTAGATCAGACGACGGGTGGCTACACCTTC,CASRLDQTTGGYTF
TRBJ2-7,TRBD2,few,TRBV12-3/TRBV12-4,TGTGCCAGCAGGAACGGGGAGGGGTACGAGCAGTACTTC,CASRNGEGYEQYF
TRBJ1-4,-,many,TRBV4-1,TGCGCCAGCAGCCAACCCGGGGGTGCAACTAATGAAAAACTGTTTTTT,CASSQPGGATNEKLFF
TRBJ2-7,-,-,TRBV2,TGTGCCAGCAGTGAACGGGCCCTTTCCATCTACGAGCAGTACTTC,CASSERALSIYEQYF
TRBJ2-1,TRBD2,many,TRBV7-9,TGTGCCAGCAGCGGTAGCGGGGGAGGGAATGAGCAGTTCTTC,CASSGSGGGNEQFF
TRBJ1-1,-,many,TRBV4-3,TGCGCCAGCAGCCATGGGACGAGGACTGAAGCTTTCTTT,CASSHGTRTEAFF
TRBJ2-7,TRBD1,many,TRBV2,TGTGCCAGCTCATGGGACAGGAGCGGCTCCTACGAGCAGTACTTC,CASSWDRSGSYEQYF
TRBJ1-5,-,many,TRBV10-3,TGTGCCATCAGTGAGGTGTTGGACACTTATAGCAATCAGCCCCAGCATTTT,CAISEVLDTYSNQPQHF
TRBJ1-3,-,many,TRBV12-3/TRBV12-4,TGTGCCAGCAGTTTACGTCTGTCTGGAAACACCATATATTTT,CASSLRLSGNTIYF
TRBJ2-2,-,many,TRBV3-1,TGTGCCAGCAGCCAGCCAGGGGAAGGGGAGCTGTTTTTT,CASSQPGEGELFF
TRBJ1-1,-,few,TRBV10-3,TGTGCCATCAGTGAGTCGAGGTCCGGGACTGAAGCTTTCTTT,CAISESRSGTEAFF
TRBJ2-2,-,many,TRBV9,TGTGCCAGCAGCGTAGTCGATACCGGGGAGCTGTTTTTT,CASSVVDTGELFF
TRBJ2-7,TRBD1,large,TRBV20-1,TGCAGTGCTAGAGGACACCGGGACAGGGTTTACGAGCAGTACTTC,CSARGHRDRVYEQYF
TRBJ2-1,-,many,TRBV7-9,TGTGCCAGCAGCTTAGGCAATTCCTACAATGAGCAGTTCTTC,CASSLGNSYNEQFF
TRBJ1-1,TRBD1,many,TRBV5-1,TGCGCCAGCAGCCTGGACGGGCCAGGGGGAGGCACTGAAGCTTTCTTT,CASSLDGPGGGTEAFF
TRBJ2-3,-,many,TRBV6-1,TGTGCCAGCAGTGCAGGGGTGCTGCGCACAGATACGCAGTATTTT,CASSAGVLRTDTQYF
TRBJ1-2,-,many,TRBV7-9,TGTGCCAGCAGCCCGGATAACTATGGCTACACCTTC,CASSPDNYGYTF
TRBJ2-3,TRBD2,many,TRBV3-1,TGTGCCAGCAGCTACAACCCCGGTAGCGGGGGCCGCACAGATACGCAGTATTTT,CASSYNPGSGGRTDTQYF
TRBJ2-7,TRBD2,-,TRBV7-6,TGTGTCAGCAGCCAAGCCCCCCTGACTAGCGGGAGAAGCGAGCAGTACTTC,CVSSQAPLTSGRSEQYF
TRBJ2-2,-,many,TRBV6-5,TGTGCCAGCAGTTACTGGACTCAGGGCGGGGAGCTGTTTTTT,CASSYWTQGGELFF
TRBJ2-3,TRBD2,many,TRBV28,TGTGCCAGCACCACTAGCGCGACAGATACGCAGTATTTT,CASTTSATDTQYF
TRBJ1-4,-,many,TRBV2,TGTGCCAGCAGCCGGGGCCGGGCTAATGAAAAACTGTTTTTT,CASSRGRANEKLFF
TRBJ2-1,TRBD1,many,TRBV12-3/TRBV12-4,TGTGCCAGCAGTCCAGGAGACAGGGCCTACAATGAGCAGTTCTTC,CASSPGDRAYNEQFF